Presented here are 7 T cell receptor beta chains from one specimen sequenced in a study of cytomegalovirus exposure and HLA in healthy donors. The study ran its PCR with 60 Vbeta and 13 Jbeta primers. Method: immunoSEQ multiplex PCR; TCRdb's copy keeps in-frame clones and lacks some. The sample has some 30,000 clones, roughly 44% seen once. Sequenced sample: PBMCs. The receptors come from a woman aged 45-59 years in good health and CMV-seronegative.

The gene calls are TRBV5-5 and TRBJ2-3, with D perhaps matching TRBD2 (5 bases). CDR3 length: 13 amino acids. Trimming removed 5 bases from V and 3 bases from J, with 10 bases in between. Germline V gene sequence: CDR1 SGHKS, CDR2 YYEKEE (reference sequence). This chain's CDR3 is CASRVEGTDTQYF. The CDR3 DNA reads TGTGCCAGCAGAGTCGAGGGAACAGATACGCAGTATTTT.

The chain is built from TRBV12-5 and TRBJ1-1; D uncertain. There are 14 residues in the CDR3. The V gene's germline CDR1 is LGHNT and CDR2 FRNRAP. With 0 bases removed from V and 5 bases from J, the gap between germline ends came to 10 bases. CDR3 sequence: CASGLVRVRTEAFF. The CDR3 region has the DNA TGTGCTAGTGGTTTGGTACGGGTTAGAACTGAAGCTTTCTTT. Combining the CDR3 with reference TRBV12-5 and TRBJ1-1 gives the whole variable domain DARVTQTPRHKVTEMGQEVTMRCQPILGHNTVFWYRQTMMQGLELLAYFRNRAPLDDSGMPKDRFSAEMPDATLATLKIQPSEPRDSAVYFCASGLVRVRTEAFFGQGTRLTVV.

The J gene is TRBJ2-1, the V gene TRBV10-3, with 10 bases lining up with TRBD2. Germline V gene lookup returns CDR1 ENHRY and CDR2 SYGVKD. The ends lost 6 bases at V and 8 bases at J; junction bases unmatched: 7. This CDR3 is built from 14 residues. The CDR3 nucleotides are TGTGCCATCAGAGGACTAGCGGAGCGGGATGAGCAGTTCTTC. Amino acids: CAIRGLAERDEQFF.

J is TRBJ2-7 and V is TRBV5-6; unclear D gene. CDR3 length equals 12 residues. Trimming took off 0 bases at V and 2 bases at J, with 3 bases between the two ends. Germline CDR1 SGHDT, CDR2 YYEEEE. CDR3 sequence: CASSLDTYEQYF. CDR3 in DNA: TGTGCCAGCAGCTTGGACACCTACGAGCAGTACTTC.

This rearrangement joins TRBV4-1 to TRBJ1-1; 10 bases line up with TRBD1. Germline V gene lookup returns CDR1 MGHRA and CDR2 YSYEKL. V lost 5 bases and J lost 4; bases outside the gene matches: 7. The CDR3 contains 15 residues. The CDR3 DNA sequence: TGCGCCAGCAGCGCCCCCGGACAGGGGGGCACTGAAGCTTTCTTT. Its protein product is CASSAPGQGGTEAFF.

The chain carries TRBV7-3 and TRBJ2-2, with a tentative D call TRBD2 (6 bases). Per the germline V gene, CDR1 is SGHTA and CDR2 is FQGTGA. This CDR3 is 14 amino acids long. V was clipped by 2 bases and J by 7 bases, with 11 bases between them. CDR3 in amino acids: CASSLGGVGGELFF. The CDR3 DNA follows: TGTGCCAGCAGCTTAGGCGGGGTTGGCGGGGAGCTGTTTTTT.

This rearrangement joins TRBV7-3 to TRBJ2-1; tentative D call: TRBD1 (5 bases). CDR1 SGHTA and CDR2 FQGTGA come from the germline V gene. The CDR3 spans 11 residues. The V gene lost 5 bases and the J gene lost 8 bases, with 7 bases spanning the gap. The DNA for the CDR3 is TGTGCCAGCAGCGTAGGGGATGAGCAGTTCTTC. As protein: CASSVGDEQFF.